This T cell receptor beta chain was sequenced during a study of shared clonotypes between healthy human individuals (TCRdb year 2020). General notes on the study: A couple of women and a few men aged 18 to 49 years were included in the cohort. For each donor, three plates each were used for CD4 naive and CD4 memory, two plates were used for CD8 naive, and one plate was used for CD8 memory. To estimate repertoire size and how much clonotype sharing occurs between individuals, the study deeply sequenced the blood TCR repertoires of roughly 5 healthy adults. Libraries were prepared and TCR repertoires were sequenced by different laboratories using diverse techniques, in order to increase sequencing depth and limit assay-specific biases. Leukapheresis yielded between about 0.9 and 8.9 billion PBMCs per donor.

The CDR3 runs 15 amino acids, cysteine and phenylalanine included. Here the CDR3 DNA is all that survives: 45 bases in frame from base 1. Compared with germline, V lacks 6 bases and J lacks 8 bases; bases without a gene match: 12. From a lookup of the germline V gene, CDR1 and CDR2 are SGHAT and FQNNGV. On this clone: No antigen is known for it. No much larger clone exists at a distance of one base, and base qualities are not known.

CD8 naive samples were CD45RO-negative cells positively selected for CCR7, giving a CD45RA+CCR7+ population that excluded TemRA cells. The donors were healthy, HIV-negative adults who had no recently reported acute infections or vaccinations. All donors were Caucasian adults living in Nashville, Tennessee, USA. Blood was collected by leukapheresis, and PBMCs were isolated by Ficoll-Histopaque density gradient centrifugation and then cryopreserved in liquid nitrogen vapor phase. Purity and quantity of every magnetically sorted T cell population were checked by analytical flow cytometry. From each sorted fraction, genomic DNA was isolated and quantified by UV absorbance on a Nanodrop 2000c. Overall study outcomes, separate from this receptor: Sharing across a handful of donors was observed for 4.5% to 6.5% of naive CD4, less than 4% of naive CD8, about 2.3% of memory CD4, and about 0.39% of memory CD8 clonotypes. Based on pairwise subsampling, the degree of clonotype sharing among donors was expected to be affected by sequencing depth. Sampling was restricted to blood, and TCR repertoires in tissues likely differ from the TCR repertoires found in blood. Even with the large sequencing depth, rarefaction of the sorted-subset datasets indicated that sequencing was incomplete. Compared with non-shared clonotypes, the clonotypes found in all four sorted-subset donors had higher generation probabilities. The small number of donors limited the genetic and exposure-history diversity represented. Larger estimated clonotype richness was generally found for naive subsets than for memory subsets.

Using the deep immunoSEQ assay, multiplex PCR amplified TCR CDR3 regions from genomic DNA. Extracted genomic DNA from each cell subset was distributed evenly across all wells of several immunoSEQ 96-well plates, and each plate was treated as a replicate. Each replicate PCR for sorted subsets received 200 ng genomic DNA, equal to roughly 30,000 T cell genomes. Purified libraries were quantified with a Qubit 3.0 fluorometer, sized on a Bioanalyzer 2100, and re-quantified with the KAPA Library Quantification kit. Every immunoSEQ 96-well plate was sequenced on a separate single-read 150-cycle Illumina NextSeq 550 flow cell. The paper's data handling went like this. Because only junctional sequences without quality scores were contained in the immunoSEQ output, filtering matching that applied to full-length reads could not be performed. Sequences were annotated with PyIR, a Python wrapper for IgBLAST v1.9, using IMGT germline references to assign V/J genes and CDR3. Reads were filtered out if the reads had weak V/J assignments (E-value above 1e-6), no CDR3, stop codons, out-of-frame junctions, or ambiguous translated residues. V3J clonotypes were defined as sequences sharing an identical inferred V gene, J gene, and CDR3 amino acid sequence. The percentage overlap between two repertoires was calculated by dividing the number of shared unique clonotypes by the size of the smaller repertoire. Richness of each repertoire was evaluated using RTK rarefaction, the Chao1 estimator, and Recon v2.1 estimates of unobserved clonotypes. OLGA was used to compute generation probabilities for all TCRbeta clonotypes that the gDNA method yielded from a handful of donors. TCRdb mirrors the immuneACCESS table, restricted to in-frame sequences. Some clones are absent from its copies; in checked studies, under half trace to an unresolved V gene, and the reason for the others is unknown. V and J calls and clone size are copied from that table; D and trimming were computed from the DNA. This sample comprises approximately 1.9 million clones, about 94% of them detected only once. The top ten constitute more than 1.5% of the sample.

The chain couples TRBV11-2 to TRBJ1-2; 10 bases in the middle match TRBD1. Sequencing was done on a sample of naive CD8+ T cells from PBMCs. The cell subset or site label, read with the paper, signifies: CD45RA+CCR7+. This sequence was found in a man aged 18 to 29 in good health. Some clones in this sample may be carry-over from other donors' samples. The CDR3 region reads CASSPTGGASGGYTF. Here is the DNA: TGTGCCAGCAGTCCGACAGGGGGCGCGTCGGGAGGCTACACCTTC.